Below are 5 T cell receptor beta chains sequenced from a single sample in a study of T cells after yellow fever vaccination. TCRdb passed the 5' RACE reads through MiXCR, listing each CDR3 protein once. The table records some 320,000 distinct CDR3 sequences, approximately 4% of them present only once. The sample in question was PBMCs, obtained 5 days after the yellow fever booster vaccination. The receptors come from a young man who received the YFV17D yellow fever vaccine.

This clonotype was detected a few times. The genes are TRBV27 and TRBJ2-7; D ambiguous. There are 13 residues in the CDR3. Germline V gene data show CDR1 as MNHEY and CDR2 as SMNVEV (reference sequence). V was clipped by 2 bases and J by 3 bases, with 8 bases between them. In DNA, the CDR3 is TGTGCCAGCAGTTTAGGCAGTGACTACGAGCAGTACTTC. This codes for CASSLGSDYEQYF.

The table lists this clonotype with a few counts. The rearrangement links TRBV5-6 to TRBJ2-3; 9 bases agree with TRBD1. The V gene end was trimmed by 5 bases and the J gene end by 0 bases; junction bases not matched to a gene: 7. Germline V CDR1 and CDR2: SGHDT, YYEEEE. This CDR3 has 16 residues. CDR3 loop: CASSYRDRASTDTQYF. The CDR3 DNA reads TGTGCCAGCAGTTACCGGGACAGGGCTAGCACAGATACGCAGTATTTT.

This sequence joins TRBV4-1 and TRBJ1-5; D is unresolved. The germline gives CDR1 MGHRA, CDR2 YSYEKL. The germline V and J ends were trimmed by 0 bases and 3 bases, with 9 bases remaining between them. This CDR3 region has 15 residues. The CDR3 region is CASSQDSYVNQPQHF. The DNA for the CDR3 is TGCGCCAGCAGCCAAGATAGTTACGTCAATCAGCCCCAGCATTTT.

This clonotype showed up just a few times. This chain links TRBV9 with TRBJ2-5, with D perhaps matching TRBD1 or TRBD2 (5 bases each). CDR1 and CDR2 from the germline V gene are SGDLS and YYNGEE. V was trimmed by 4 bases and J by 4 bases, leaving 20 bases between them. This CDR3 has 16 residues. The CDR3 protein is CASSIVGASSLETQYF. The CDR3 DNA is TGTGCCAGCAGCATCGTAGGGGCTAGCTCGTTAGAGACCCAGTACTTC. The full variable domain, completed using reference TRBV9 and TRBJ2-5, is DSGVTQTPKHLITATGQRVTLRCSPRSGDLSVYWYQQSLDQGLQFLIQYYNGEERAKGNILERFSAQQFPDLHSELNLSSLELGDSALYFCASSIVGASSLETQYFGPGTRLLVL.

The chain combines TRBV4-1 with TRBJ2-1; 7 bases agree with TRBD1. This CDR3 is 11 amino acids long. V was clipped by 1 base and J by 16 bases; unmatched bases: 4. From germline, CDR1 is MGHRA and CDR2 YSYEKL. The CDR3 nucleotides are TGCGCCAGCAGCCAAGCCGGGACAGACTTCTTC. It specifies CASSQAGTDFF.